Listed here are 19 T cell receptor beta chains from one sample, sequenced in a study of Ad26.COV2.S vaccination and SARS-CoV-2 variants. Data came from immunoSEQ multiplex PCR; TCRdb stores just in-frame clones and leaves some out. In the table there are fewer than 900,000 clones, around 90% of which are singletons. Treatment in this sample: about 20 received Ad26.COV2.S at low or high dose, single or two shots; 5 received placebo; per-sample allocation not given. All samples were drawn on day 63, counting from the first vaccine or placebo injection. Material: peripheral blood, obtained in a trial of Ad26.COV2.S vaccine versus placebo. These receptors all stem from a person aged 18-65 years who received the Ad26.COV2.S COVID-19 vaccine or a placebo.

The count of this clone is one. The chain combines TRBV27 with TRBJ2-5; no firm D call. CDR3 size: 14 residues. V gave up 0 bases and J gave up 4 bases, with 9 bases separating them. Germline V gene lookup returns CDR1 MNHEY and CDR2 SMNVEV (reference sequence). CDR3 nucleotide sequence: TGTGCCAGCAGTTTATCGACCCCTGGAGAGACCCAGTACTTC. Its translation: CASSLSTPGETQYF.

In DNA form, the CDR3 reads TGTGCCAGCAGCCTCGGGACAGGGCCTTCCTACGAGCAGTACTTC. Encoded protein: CASSLGTGPSYEQYF. V gene TRBV3-1 (or the pseudogene TRBV3-2) combines with J gene TRBJ2-7; 9 bases agree with TRBD1. The germline V gene encodes CDR1 LGHDT and CDR2 YNNKEL (reference sequence). The CDR3 extends over 15 amino acids. Trimming at V came to 4 bases and at J to 1 base, leaving 5 bases not matched to a gene.

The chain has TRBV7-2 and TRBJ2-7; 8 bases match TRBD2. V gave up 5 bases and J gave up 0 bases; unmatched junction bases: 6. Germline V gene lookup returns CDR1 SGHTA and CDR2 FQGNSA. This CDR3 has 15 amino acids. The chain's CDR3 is CASSPWTSSSYEQYF. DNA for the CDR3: TGTGCCAGCAGCCCCTGGACTAGCAGCTCCTACGAGCAGTACTTC.

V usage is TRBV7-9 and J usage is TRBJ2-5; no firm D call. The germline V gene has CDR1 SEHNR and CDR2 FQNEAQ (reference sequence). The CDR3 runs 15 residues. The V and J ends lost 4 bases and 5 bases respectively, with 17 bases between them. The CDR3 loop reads CASSSSYLFAETQYF. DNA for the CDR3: TGTGCCAGCAGCTCATCTTACCTTTTTGCGGAGACCCAGTACTTC. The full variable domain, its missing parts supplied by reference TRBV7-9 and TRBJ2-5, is DTGVSQNPRHKITKRGQNVTFRCDPISEHNRLYWYRQTLGQGPEFLTYFQNEAQLEKSRLLSDRFSAERPKGSFSTLEIQRTEQGDSAMYLCASSSSYLFAETQYFGPGTRLLVL.

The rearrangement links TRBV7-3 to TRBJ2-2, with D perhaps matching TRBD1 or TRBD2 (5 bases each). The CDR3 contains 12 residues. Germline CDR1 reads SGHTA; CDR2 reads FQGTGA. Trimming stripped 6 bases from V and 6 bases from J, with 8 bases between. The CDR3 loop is CASSRGAGELFF. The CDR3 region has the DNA TGTGCCAGCAGTAGAGGGGCCGGGGAGCTGTTTTTT. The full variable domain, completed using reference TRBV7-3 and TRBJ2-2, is GAGVSQTPSNKVTEKGKYVELRCDPISGHTALYWYRQSLGQGPEFLIYFQGTGAADDSGLPNDRFFAVRPEGSVSTLKIQRTERGDSAVYLCASSRGAGELFFGEGSRLTVL.

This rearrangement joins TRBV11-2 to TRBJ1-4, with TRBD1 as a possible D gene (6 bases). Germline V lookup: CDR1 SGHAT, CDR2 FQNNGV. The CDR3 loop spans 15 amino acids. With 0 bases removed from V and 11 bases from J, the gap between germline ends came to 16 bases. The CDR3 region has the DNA TGTGCCAGCAGCTTAGAGAACAGGGTTATAGGGAAACTGTTTTTT. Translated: CASSLENRVIGKLFF.

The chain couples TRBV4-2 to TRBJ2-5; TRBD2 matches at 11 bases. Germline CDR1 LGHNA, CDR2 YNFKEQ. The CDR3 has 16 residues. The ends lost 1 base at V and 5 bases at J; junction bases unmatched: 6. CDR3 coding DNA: TGTGCCAGCAGCCAAGGTAGCGGGGGGGCCAGGGAGACCCAGTACTTC. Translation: CASSQGSGGARETQYF.

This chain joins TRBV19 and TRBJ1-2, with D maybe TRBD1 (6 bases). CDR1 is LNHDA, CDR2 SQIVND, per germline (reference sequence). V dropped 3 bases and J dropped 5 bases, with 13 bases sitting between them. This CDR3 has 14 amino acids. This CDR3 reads CASSIGTPDYGYTF. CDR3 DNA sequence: TGTGCCAGTAGTATTGGGACACCGGATTATGGCTACACCTTC.

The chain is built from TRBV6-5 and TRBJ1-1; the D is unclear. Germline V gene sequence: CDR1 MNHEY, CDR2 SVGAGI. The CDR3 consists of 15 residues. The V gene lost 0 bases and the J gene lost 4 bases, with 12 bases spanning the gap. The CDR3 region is CASSYSTDFGTEAFF. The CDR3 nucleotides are TGTGCCAGCAGTTACTCCACGGACTTCGGCACTGAAGCTTTCTTT.

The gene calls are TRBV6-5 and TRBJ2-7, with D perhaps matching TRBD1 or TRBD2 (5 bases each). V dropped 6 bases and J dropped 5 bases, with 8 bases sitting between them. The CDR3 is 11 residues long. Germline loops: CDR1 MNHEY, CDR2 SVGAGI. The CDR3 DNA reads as TGTGCCAGCAGCCGGGGCCACGAGCAGTACTTC. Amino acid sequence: CASSRGHEQYF.

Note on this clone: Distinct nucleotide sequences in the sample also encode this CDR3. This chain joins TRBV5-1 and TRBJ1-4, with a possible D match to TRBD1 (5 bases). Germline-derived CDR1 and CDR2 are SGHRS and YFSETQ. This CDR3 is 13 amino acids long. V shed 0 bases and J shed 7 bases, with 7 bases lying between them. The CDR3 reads CASSLAGGEKLFF. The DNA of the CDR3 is TGCGCCAGCAGCTTGGCCGGGGGTGAAAAACTGTTTTTT.

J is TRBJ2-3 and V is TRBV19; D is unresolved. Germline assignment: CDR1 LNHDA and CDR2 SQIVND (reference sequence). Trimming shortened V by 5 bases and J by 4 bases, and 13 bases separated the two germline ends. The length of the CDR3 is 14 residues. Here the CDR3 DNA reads TGTGCCAGTAGTCCCCAACCCTGGGCAGATACGCAGTATTTT. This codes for CASSPQPWADTQYF.

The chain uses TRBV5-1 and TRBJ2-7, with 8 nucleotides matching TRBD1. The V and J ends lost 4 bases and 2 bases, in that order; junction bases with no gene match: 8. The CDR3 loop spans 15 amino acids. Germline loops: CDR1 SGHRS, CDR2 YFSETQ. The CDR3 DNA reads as TGCGCCAGCAGCGTATCCGGGACAGGACCCTACGAGCAGTACTTC. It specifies CASSVSGTGPYEQYF. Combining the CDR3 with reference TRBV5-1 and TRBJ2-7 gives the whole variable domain KAGVTQTPRYLIKTRGQQVTLSCSPISGHRSVSWYQQTPGQGLQFLFEYFSETQRNKGNFPGRFSGRQFSNSRSEMNVSTLELGDSALYLCASSVSGTGPYEQYFGPGTRLTVT.

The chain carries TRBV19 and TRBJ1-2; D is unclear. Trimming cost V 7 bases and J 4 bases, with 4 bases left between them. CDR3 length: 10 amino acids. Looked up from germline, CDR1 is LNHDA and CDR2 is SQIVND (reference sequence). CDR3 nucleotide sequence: TGTGCCAGTAAAGGCTATGGCTACACCTTC. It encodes CASKGYGYTF.

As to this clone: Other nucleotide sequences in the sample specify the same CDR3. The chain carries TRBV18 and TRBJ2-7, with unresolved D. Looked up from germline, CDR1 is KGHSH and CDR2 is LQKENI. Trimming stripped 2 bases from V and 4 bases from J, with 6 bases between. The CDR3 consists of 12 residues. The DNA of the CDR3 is TGTGCCAGCTCACCAGGGTCGTACGAGCAGTACTTC. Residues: CASSPGSYEQYF. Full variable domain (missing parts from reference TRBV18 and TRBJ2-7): NAGVMQNPRHLVRRRGQEARLRCSPMKGHSHVYWYRQLPEEGLKFMVYLQKENIIDESGMPKERFSAEFPKEGPSILRIQQVVRGDSAAYFCASSPGSYEQYFGPGTRLTVT.

CDR3: CASPTGPGNQPQHF. CDR3 in DNA: TGTGCCAGTCCCACAGGTCCTGGCAATCAGCCCCAGCATTTT. The chain joins TRBV19 to TRBJ1-5, with D perhaps TRBD1 (5 bases). The CDR3 has 14 residues. Germline CDR1 and CDR2: LNHDA and SQIVND (reference sequence). V dropped 8 bases and J dropped 2 bases, with 13 bases sitting between them.

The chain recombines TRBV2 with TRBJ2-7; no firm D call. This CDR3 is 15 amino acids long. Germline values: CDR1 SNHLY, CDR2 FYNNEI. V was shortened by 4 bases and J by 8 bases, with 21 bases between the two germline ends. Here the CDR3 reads CASSVEQPIPSKQYF. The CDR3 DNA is TGTGCCAGCAGTGTTGAACAGCCGATACCCTCCAAGCAGTACTTC.

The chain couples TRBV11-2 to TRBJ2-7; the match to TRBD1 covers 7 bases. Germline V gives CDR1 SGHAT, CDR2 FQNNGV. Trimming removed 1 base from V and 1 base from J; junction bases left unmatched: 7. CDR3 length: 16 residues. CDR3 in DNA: TGTGCCAGCAGCTTAGTAACAGGGGTTTCGTCCTACGAGCAGTACTTC. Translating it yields CASSLVTGVSSYEQYF.

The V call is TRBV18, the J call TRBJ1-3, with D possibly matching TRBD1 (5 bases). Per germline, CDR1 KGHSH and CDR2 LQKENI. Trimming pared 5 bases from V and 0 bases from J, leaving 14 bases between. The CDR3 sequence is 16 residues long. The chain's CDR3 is CASSGAGPDSGNTIYF. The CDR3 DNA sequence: TGTGCCAGCTCAGGGGCAGGCCCGGACTCTGGAAACACCATATATTTT.